These T cell receptor beta chains were read from a single sample in a study of shared clonotypes between healthy human individuals. Method: immunoSEQ multiplex PCR; TCRdb's copy keeps in-frame clones and lacks some. The sample has around 2.5 million clones, roughly 93% seen once. Sequencing was done on a sample of naive CD4+ T cells from PBMCs. The receptors originated from a man aged 18 to 29 in good health. Some clones in this sample may be carry-over from other donors' samples. The CDR3 runs from the conserved cysteine through the conserved F or W. The D gene is left open where the match is weak.

CDR3 DNA	CDR3 protein	CDR3 length	J gene	D gene	V gene
TGTGCCAGCAGCCAAAGGACTAGCGGGACTCTGAACACCGGGGAGCTGTTTTTT	CASSQRTSGTLNTGELFF	18	TRBJ2-2	TRBD2	TRBV11-2
TGCGCCAGCAGCTTGAGTCTCTGGCAGGGGCACACTAATGAAAAACTGTTTTTT	CASSLSLWQGHTNEKLFF	18	TRBJ1-4	NA	TRBV5-1
TGCGCCAGCAGCCCTGCGGGAGGCCCTGGCGAGCAGTACTTC	CASSPAGGPGEQYF	14	TRBJ2-7	TRBD2	TRBV4-1
TGTGCCAGCAGCTTATTTATTGCAGGCGCTAGCTCCTACGAGCAGTACTTC	CASSLFIAGASSYEQYF	17	TRBJ2-7	NA	TRBV7-8
TGTGCCAGCAGTTGGGTTACTAGCGGGAGGCCAGATACGCAGTATTTT	CASSWVTSGRPDTQYF	16	TRBJ2-3	TRBD2	TRBV6-5
TGTGCCAGCAGTTTATGGGGTGCCGCTAGCGCCCAGCAAGGGCAGTACTTC	CASSLWGAASAQQGQYF	17	TRBJ2-5	NA	TRBV28
TGTGCCAGCAGAGCCCCGACAGTGAACACTGAAGCTTTCTTT	CASRAPTVNTEAFF	14	TRBJ1-1	NA	TRBV2
TGCGCCAGCAGCTTGGAGCTCGGGAACACCGGGGAGCTGTTTTTT	CASSLELGNTGELFF	15	TRBJ2-2	NA	TRBV5-1
TGTGCCAGCAGCTTAAATCGGCTAGCGGGAATGGCGGATACGCAGTATTTT	CASSLNRLAGMADTQYF	17	TRBJ2-3	TRBD2	TRBV11-3
TGTGCCAGCAGTCGCTCTAGTGGGAACTATGGCTACACCTTC	CASSRSSGNYGYTF	14	TRBJ1-2	NA	TRBV6-5
TGTGCCAGCAGCATTAGCGGGGACGCCGGGGAGCTGTTTTTT	CASSISGDAGELFF	14	TRBJ2-2	TRBD2	TRBV7-3
TGTGCCAGCTCACCGCCGAGGACAGGACCTACCGATACGCAGTATTTT	CASSPPRTGPTDTQYF	16	TRBJ2-3	TRBD1	TRBV18